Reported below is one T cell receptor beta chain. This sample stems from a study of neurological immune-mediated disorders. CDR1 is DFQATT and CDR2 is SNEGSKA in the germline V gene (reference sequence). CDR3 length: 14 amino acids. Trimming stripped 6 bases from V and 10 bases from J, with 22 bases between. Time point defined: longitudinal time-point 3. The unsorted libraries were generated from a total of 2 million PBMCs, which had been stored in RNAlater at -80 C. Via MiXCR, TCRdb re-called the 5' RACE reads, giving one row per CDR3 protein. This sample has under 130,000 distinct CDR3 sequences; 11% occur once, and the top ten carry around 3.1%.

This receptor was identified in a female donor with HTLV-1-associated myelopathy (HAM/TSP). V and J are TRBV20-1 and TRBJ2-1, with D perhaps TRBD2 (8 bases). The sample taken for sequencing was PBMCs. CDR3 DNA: TGCAGTGCCCCATCTAGCGGGTCCAGGGGGGAGCAGTTCTTC. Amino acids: CSAPSSGSRGEQFF.